This entry features one TCR beta chain sequence. Its specificity is unknown. In the same sample, other DNA sequences code for this CDR3. These data originate in a study of shared clonotypes between healthy human individuals. Study details: Used for every donor were three CD4 naive, three CD4 memory, two CD8 naive and one CD8 memory plate. Study-wide points: Of the naive CD4 clonotypes, around 5% were shared across several donors. Sorted-subset sequencing, rarefaction showed, was incomplete despite large depth.

Sequencing was performed with immunoSEQ multiplex PCR; in TCRdb, only in-frame clones are kept and a portion is missing. The table shows millions of clones, with 80% to 95% occurring only once. There are 13 residues in the CDR3. Trimming took off 1 base at V and 1 base at J, with 4 bases between the two ends. The germline gives CDR1 SGHAT, CDR2 FQNNGV. The rearrangement uses TRBV11-2 and TRBJ2-5, with no clear D. Sequenced sample: naive CD4+ T cells from PBMCs. Subset defined: CD45RA+ positively selected. This clonotype was obtained from a young man in good health. Some clones in this sample may be carry-over from other donors' samples. For the CDR3, the DNA is TGTGCCAGCAGCTTAGGGACCCAAGAGACCCAGTACTTC. This gives the protein CASSLGTQETQYF. Full variable domain (remainder filled in from reference TRBV11-2 and TRBJ2-5): EAGVAQSPRYKIIEKRQSVAFWCNPISGHATLYWYQQILGQGPKLLIQFQNNGVVDDSQLPKDRFSAERLKGVDSTLKIQPAKLEDSAVYLCASSLGTQETQYFGPGTRLLVL.